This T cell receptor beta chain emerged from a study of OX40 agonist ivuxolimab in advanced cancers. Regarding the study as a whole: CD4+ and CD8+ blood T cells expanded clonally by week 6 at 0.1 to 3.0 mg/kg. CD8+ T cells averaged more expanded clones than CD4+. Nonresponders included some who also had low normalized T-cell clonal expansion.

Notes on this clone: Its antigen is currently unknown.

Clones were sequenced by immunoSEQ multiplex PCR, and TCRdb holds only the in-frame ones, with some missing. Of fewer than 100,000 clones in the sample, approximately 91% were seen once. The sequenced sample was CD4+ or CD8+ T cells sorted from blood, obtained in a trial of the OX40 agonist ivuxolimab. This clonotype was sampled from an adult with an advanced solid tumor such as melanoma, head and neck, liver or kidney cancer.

CDR3 loop: CASSELGLAANEQFF. The CDR3 DNA reads TGTGCCAGCAGTGAACTAGGACTAGCGGCGAATGAGCAGTTCTTC. The chain couples TRBV2 to TRBJ2-1; 10 nucleotides line up with TRBD2. Germline assignment: CDR1 SNHLY and CDR2 FYNNEI. There are 15 residues in the CDR3. V was clipped by 2 bases and J by 7 bases; unmatched bases: 5.